The 2 T cell receptor beta chains in this list originate from one sample, sequenced in a study of cytomegalovirus exposure and HLA in healthy donors. Some clones are missing from TCRdb's copy, which holds only in-frame ones; the method was immunoSEQ multiplex PCR. This sample has about 71,000 clones, with about 95% found just once. Sequenced: PBMCs. The source is a woman in her late teens or twenties in good health and CMV-seronegative.

The CDR3 region is CASSAYRGAKNIQYF. As DNA, the CDR3 is TGTGCCAGCAGTGCCTACAGGGGGGCCAAAAACATTCAGTACTTC. The chain has TRBV6-6 and TRBJ2-4; 8 nucleotides agree with TRBD1. The CDR3 has 15 residues. Unmatched junction bases numbered 4, after V lost 5 bases and J lost 1 base. Germline assignment: CDR1 MNHNY and CDR2 SVGAGI (reference sequence).

The rearrangement links TRBV4-1 to TRBJ1-2; tentative D call: TRBD1 (6 bases). The CDR3 sequence is 15 residues long. The V and J ends lost 1 base and 3 bases respectively, with 12 bases between them. CDR1 is MGHRA, CDR2 YSYEKL, per germline. CDR3 in DNA: TGCGCCAGCAGCCAAGGGACAGCGGTGGACTATGGCTACACCTTC. This encodes CASSQGTAVDYGYTF.